This T cell receptor (beta chain) was observed in a study of beta chain features in type 1 diabetes. Study results and limitations: For patients, the naive, central memory and Treg TCRB repertoires appeared more alike than for healthy donors. High TCR expression in some cells could lead to their over-representation in cDNA sequencing. For Type 1 diabetes patients, all four CD4+ subsets carried TCRB CDR3s that were moderately but significantly shorter.

This clone has only a few counts. What it recognizes is unknown. Of the isolated RNA, all was reverse transcribed, and so the sequenced material was expressed TCRB transcripts. Sequencing of naive, central memory and regulatory T cell samples gave an average of roughly 3.6 million reads. TCRdb keeps only in-frame clones here, not all; method: immunoSEQ multiplex PCR. The sample records approximately 170,000 clones, around 63% being singletons. The sequence came from a man younger than 45 with type 1 diabetes. Sequencing used naive CD4+ T cells from blood.

The CDR3 loop is CASSSAQGSDGYTF. The DNA of the CDR3 is TGTGCCAGCAGTTCCGCACAGGGGAGCGATGGCTACACCTTC. The chain joins TRBV28 to TRBJ1-2; TRBD1 aligns across 7 bases. Germline-derived CDR1 and CDR2 are MDHEN and SYDVKM. There are 14 residues in the CDR3. The ends lost 4 bases at V and 6 bases at J; junction bases unmatched: 8.